This T cell receptor beta chain was sequenced for a study of blood T cells in healthy people across ages (dated by TCRdb to the mid-2010s). For context, the study as a whole: In model experiments, template switching captured about one uniquely barcoded TCR beta cDNA molecule for every two T cells. Age-related changes in TCR beta repertoire diversity were measured in the study by deep sequencing normalized with unique cDNA molecular identifiers. Four age groups were formed from the donors: young (average about 17 years), middle-aged (approximately 40), aged (around 62) and long-lived (more than 75). Donors of different ages were randomly distributed across sequencing lanes to avoid experimental bias. For two donors (one aged 18 to 30 and one aged 80 or older), the study analyzed two additional independent replicas of 1 million unique cDNA reads from the same blood draw. The paper's findings and limits, for the study overall: Because donor CMV infection status was unknown, age-related changes in expanded clonotypes were potentially confounded. The percentage of naive T cells measured by flow cytometry correlated strongly with observed TCR beta diversity. Bulk unsorted PBMC profiling prevented conclusive comparison of naive and antigen-experienced compartments. Observed TCR beta diversity per million T cells fell roughly linearly with age, and a significant reduction was already apparent by age around 40. The long-lived group showed more naive CD4+ T cells, fewer expanded clones and increased TCR diversity than the aged group, suggesting age selection. Estimates of total diversity based on one million sequenced T cells were considered lower bounds and underestimates.

The protocol used for the library was 5' RACE. The data were produced on an Illumina HiSeq 2500. A second PCR of about 7 to 12 cycles was performed with a sample-barcoded 5' primer and a J-beta primer mix. Each TCR beta cDNA molecule received a unique molecular identifier from a template-switch 5' adaptor carrying 12 random nucleotides. At least 2.5 million CDR3-containing paired-end reads were obtained from each sample. The Mint cDNA synthesis kit, primed by a TRBC-specific oligonucleotide, was used to synthesize first-strand cDNA from all RNA. Following uracil-DNA glycosylase treatment, all cDNA underwent a first 18-cycle PCR with the universal primers M1SS and BC2_uni_R. The original methods were these. For normalization, 1 million high-quality reads were randomly selected from each sample, with every read carrying a distinct molecular identifier. Instead of being binned into consensus sequences, reads that shared molecular identifiers were thrown out. MiTCR, with a Q25 quality threshold and the strictest error-elimination algorithm, was used for CDR3 identification, clonotype clustering and error correction. A nonparametric unseen species model with Euler transformation was used to estimate a lower bound on total TCR beta diversity. The raw public data were reprocessed by TCRdb itself: fastp quality trimming at Q25, MiXCR clonotype calling, in-frame beta chains only. Here each entry gathers all rows of one CDR3 protein and keeps the most common genes and DNA. Clone size and V and J calls follow TCRdb, not the original study. A total of 1.5 million to 2 million distinct CDR3 sequences appear in this sample, approximately 28% of them only once. The ten largest clones represent less than 9.5% of the sample.

The donors were around 39 Caucasian individuals from Russia, aged 6 to 90 years, who were systemically healthy. Around 10 milliliters of peripheral blood were collected from each donor into EDTA-treated Vacutainer tubes. Ficoll-Paque density-gradient centrifugation was used to isolate PBMCs, with at least 6 million obtained per sample. Total RNA was extracted from PBMCs with Trizol reagent, with at least 5.5 micrograms obtained per sample. The percentages of naive CD45RAhigh/CD27high T cells were determined by flow cytometry on a PBMC aliquot from every donor. The germline V gene gives CDR1 as MGHRA and CDR2 as YSYEKL. Between the V and J ends, shortened by 0 bases and 8 bases respectively, the junction contains 2 bases. Inclusive of the bounding cysteine and phenylalanine, the CDR3 is 11 residues long. The entry retains the CDR3 DNA only, 33 bases that are in frame from base 1. This clonotype was detected ten times or more. Its target antigen remains unknown. No base qualities exist here, and no much larger clone lies one base off it.

The sequence derives from a woman aged 30 to 39 in good health. Rearrangement joined TRBV4-1 to TRBJ2-1, with the D gene uncertain. Sequencing input: blood. In nucleotides, the sequence is TGCGCCAGCAGCCAAGAGGATGAGCAGTTCTTC. The translation is CASSQEDEQFF.